This T cell receptor (beta chain) is from a study of shared clonotypes between healthy human individuals. The germline V gene encodes CDR1 MNHEY and CDR2 SMNVEV (reference sequence). The CDR3 loop spans 14 amino acids. The V and J ends lost 5 bases and 5 bases respectively, with 12 bases between them. Deep-level running was used for the assay. Sequencing used immunoSEQ multiplex PCR; TCRdb keeps in-frame clones, though not all of them. This sample has approximately 400,000 clones, with around 96% found just once. This chain uses TRBV27 with TRBJ2-2, with D tentatively TRBD1 (6 bases). This clonotype was sampled from a man aged 25-45 years in good health. The sample consisted of memory CD8+ T cells sorted from blood. Noted subset: CD45RO+ cells pooled with CCR7-negative TemRA cells. CDR3 amino acids: CASSPRGWTGELFF. In DNA, the CDR3 is TGTGCCAGCAGTCCCAGGGGTTGGACCGGGGAGCTGTTTTTT.